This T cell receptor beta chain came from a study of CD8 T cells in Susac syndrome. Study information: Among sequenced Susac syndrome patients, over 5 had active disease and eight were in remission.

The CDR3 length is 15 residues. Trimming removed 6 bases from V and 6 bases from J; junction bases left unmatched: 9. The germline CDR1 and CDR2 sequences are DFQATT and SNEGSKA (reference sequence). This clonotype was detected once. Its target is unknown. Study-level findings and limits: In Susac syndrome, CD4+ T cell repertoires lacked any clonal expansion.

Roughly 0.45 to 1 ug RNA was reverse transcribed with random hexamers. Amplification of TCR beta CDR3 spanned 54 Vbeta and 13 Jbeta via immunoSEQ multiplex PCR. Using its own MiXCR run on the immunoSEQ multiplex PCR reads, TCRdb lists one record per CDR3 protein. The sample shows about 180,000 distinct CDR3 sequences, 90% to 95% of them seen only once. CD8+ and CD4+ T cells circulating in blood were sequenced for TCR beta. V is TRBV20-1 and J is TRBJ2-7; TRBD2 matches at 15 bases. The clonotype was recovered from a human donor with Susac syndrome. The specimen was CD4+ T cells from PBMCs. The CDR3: CSARGTSGGKSEQYF. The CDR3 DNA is TGCAGTGCCCGCGGGACTAGCGGGGGGAAGAGCGAGCAGTACTTC.